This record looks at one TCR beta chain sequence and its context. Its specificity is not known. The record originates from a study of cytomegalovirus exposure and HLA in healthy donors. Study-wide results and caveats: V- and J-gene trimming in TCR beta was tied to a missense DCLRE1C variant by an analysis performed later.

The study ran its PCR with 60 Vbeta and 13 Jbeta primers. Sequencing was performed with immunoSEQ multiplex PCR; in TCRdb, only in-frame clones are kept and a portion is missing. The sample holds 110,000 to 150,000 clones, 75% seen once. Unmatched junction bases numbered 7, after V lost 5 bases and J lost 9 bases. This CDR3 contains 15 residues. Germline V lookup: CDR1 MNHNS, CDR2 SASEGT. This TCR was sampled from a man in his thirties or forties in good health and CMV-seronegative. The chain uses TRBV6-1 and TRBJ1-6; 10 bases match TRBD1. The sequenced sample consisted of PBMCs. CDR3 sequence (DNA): TGTGCCAGCAGTTTAGGACAGGGGGTTCGTTCACCCCTCCACTTT. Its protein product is CASSLGQGVRSPLHF.